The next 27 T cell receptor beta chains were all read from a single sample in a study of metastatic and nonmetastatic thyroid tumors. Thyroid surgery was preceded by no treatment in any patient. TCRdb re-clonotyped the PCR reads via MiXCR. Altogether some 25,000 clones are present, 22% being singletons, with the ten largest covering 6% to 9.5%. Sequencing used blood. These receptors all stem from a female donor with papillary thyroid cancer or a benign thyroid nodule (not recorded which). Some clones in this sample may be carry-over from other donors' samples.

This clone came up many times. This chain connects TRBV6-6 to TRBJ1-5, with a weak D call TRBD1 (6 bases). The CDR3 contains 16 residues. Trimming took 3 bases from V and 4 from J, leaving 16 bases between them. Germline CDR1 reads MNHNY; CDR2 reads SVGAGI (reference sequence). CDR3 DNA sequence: TGTGCCAGCAGTTATTCGGGGGGCCAGGGGAATCAGCCCCAGCATTTT. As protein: CASSYSGGQGNQPQHF.

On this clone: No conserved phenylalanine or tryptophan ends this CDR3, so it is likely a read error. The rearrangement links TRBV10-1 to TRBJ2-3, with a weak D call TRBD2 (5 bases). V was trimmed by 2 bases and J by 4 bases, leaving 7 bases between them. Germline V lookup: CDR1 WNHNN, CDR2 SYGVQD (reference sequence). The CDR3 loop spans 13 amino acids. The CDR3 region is CASSEALADTQYV. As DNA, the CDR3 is TGCGCCAGCAGTGAGGCACTAGCAGATACGCAGTATGTT.

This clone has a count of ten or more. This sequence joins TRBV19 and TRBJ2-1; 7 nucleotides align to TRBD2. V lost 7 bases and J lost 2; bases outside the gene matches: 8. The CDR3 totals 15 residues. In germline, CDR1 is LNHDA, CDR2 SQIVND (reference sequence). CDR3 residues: CASNDLAGTYNEQFF. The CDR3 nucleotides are TGTGCCAGTAATGACTTAGCGGGTACCTACAATGAGCAGTTCTTC.

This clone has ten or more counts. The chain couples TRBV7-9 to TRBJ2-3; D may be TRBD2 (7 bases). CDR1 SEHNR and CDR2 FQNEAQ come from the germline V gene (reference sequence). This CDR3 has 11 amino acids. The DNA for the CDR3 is TGTAACGCGGGGGCCGAAGATACGCAGTATTTT. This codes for CNAGAEDTQYF. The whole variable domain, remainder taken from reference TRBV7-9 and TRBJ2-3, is DTGVSQNPRHKITKRGQNVTFRCDPISEHNRLYWYRQTLGQGPEFLTYFQNEAQLEKSRLLSDRFSAERPKGSFSTLEIQRTEQGDSAMYLCNAGAEDTQYFGPGTRLTVL.

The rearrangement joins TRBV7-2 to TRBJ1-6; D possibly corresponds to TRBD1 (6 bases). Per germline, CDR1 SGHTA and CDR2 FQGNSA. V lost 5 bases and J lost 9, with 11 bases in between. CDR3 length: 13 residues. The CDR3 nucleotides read TGTGCCAGCAGCCGGGGGGGGCGTTCACCCCTCCACTTT. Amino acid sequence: CASSRGGRSPLHF.

The CDR3, as DNA: TGTGCCAGCAGTAGAGGACAAGCGACACAGTACTTC. Its protein is CASSRGQATQYF. This chain joins TRBV12-3 or TRBV12-4 and TRBJ2-5, with D tentatively TRBD1 (5 bases). The CDR3 is made up of 12 amino acids. V was cut by 5 bases and J by 11 bases, with 15 bases left in between.

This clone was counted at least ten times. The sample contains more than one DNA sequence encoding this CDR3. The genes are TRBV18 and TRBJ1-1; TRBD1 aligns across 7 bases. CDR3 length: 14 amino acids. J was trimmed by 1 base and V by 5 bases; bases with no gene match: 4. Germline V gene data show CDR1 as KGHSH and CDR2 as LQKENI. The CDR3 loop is CASSAGQRNTEAFF. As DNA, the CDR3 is TGTGCCAGCTCAGCGGGACAGAGGAACACTGAAGCTTTCTTT.

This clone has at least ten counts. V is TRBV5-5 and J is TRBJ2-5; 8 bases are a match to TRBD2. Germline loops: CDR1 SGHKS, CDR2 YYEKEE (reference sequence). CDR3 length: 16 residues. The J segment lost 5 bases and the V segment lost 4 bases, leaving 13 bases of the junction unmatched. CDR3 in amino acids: CASSPRGGSTAETQYF. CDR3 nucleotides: TGTGCCAGCAGCCCTCGGGGGGGGTCGACTGCTGAGACCCAGTACTTC.

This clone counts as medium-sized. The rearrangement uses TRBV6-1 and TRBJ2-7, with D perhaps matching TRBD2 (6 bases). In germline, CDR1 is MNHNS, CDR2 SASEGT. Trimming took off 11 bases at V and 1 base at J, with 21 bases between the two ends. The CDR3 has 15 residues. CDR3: CAAKVEGAGSYEQYF. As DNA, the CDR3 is TGTGCCGCCAAGGTGGAGGGTGCCGGTTCCTACGAGCAGTACTTC.

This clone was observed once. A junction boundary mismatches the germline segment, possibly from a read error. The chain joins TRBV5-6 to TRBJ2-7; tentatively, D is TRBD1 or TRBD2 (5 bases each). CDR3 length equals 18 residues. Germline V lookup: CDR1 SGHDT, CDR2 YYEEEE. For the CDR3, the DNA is TGTGCCAGCAGCTTGGCCCCCTTTGGTAGCGTGGGGCCGTACGATCAGTACTTC. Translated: CASSLAPFGSVGPYDQYF.

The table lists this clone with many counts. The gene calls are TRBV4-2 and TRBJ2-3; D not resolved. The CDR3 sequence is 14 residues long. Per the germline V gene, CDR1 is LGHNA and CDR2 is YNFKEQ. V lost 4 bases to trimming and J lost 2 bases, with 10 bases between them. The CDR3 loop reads CASSPQRDTDTQYF. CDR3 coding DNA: TGTGCCAGCAGCCCCCAGCGAGACACAGATACGCAGTATTTT.

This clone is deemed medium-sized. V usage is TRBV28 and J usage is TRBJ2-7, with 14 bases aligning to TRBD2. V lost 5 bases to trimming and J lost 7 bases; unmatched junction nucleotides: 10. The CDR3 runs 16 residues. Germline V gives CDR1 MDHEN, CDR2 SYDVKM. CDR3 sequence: CASSPGTSGSSDEQYF. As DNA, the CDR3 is TGTGCCAGCAGTCCCGGGACTAGCGGGAGCTCTGATGAGCAGTACTTC.

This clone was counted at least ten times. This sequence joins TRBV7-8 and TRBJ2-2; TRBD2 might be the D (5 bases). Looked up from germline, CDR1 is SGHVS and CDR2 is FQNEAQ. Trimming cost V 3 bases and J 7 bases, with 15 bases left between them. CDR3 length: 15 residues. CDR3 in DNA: TGTGCCAGCAGCTTGGTATCGGGGTCGGGCGGGGAGCTGTTTTTT. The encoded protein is CASSLVSGSGGELFF.

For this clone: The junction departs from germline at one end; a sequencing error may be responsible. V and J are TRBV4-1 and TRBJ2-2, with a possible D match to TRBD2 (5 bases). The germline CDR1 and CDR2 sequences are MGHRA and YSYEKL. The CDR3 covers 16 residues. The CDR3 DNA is TGCGCCAGCAGCCAAGAGTCCGGGGATTCCACCGTGGAGCTGTTTTTT. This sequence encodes CASSQESGDSTVELFF.

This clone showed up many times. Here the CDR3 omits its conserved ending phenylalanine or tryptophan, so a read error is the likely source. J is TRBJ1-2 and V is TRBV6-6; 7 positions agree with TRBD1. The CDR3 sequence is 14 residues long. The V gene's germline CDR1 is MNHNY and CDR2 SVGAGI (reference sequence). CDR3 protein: CACSYRGTDYGYTS. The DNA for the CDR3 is TGTGCCTGCAGTTACCGCGGGACAGATTATGGCTACACCTCC.

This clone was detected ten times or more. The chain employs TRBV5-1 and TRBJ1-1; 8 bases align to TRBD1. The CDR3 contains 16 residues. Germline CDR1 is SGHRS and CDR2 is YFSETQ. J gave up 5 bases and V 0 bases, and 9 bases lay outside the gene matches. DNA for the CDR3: TGCGCCAGCAGCTTGGAGGCAGGGGGCCTGGGTACTGAAGCTTTCTTT. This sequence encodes CASSLEAGGLGTEAFF. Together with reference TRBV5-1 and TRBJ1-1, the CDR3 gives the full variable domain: KAGVTQTPRYLIKTRGQQVTLSCSPISGHRSVSWYQQTPGQGLQFLFEYFSETQRNKGNFPGRFSGRQFSNSRSEMNVSTLELGDSALYLCASSLEAGGLGTEAFFGQGTRLTVV.

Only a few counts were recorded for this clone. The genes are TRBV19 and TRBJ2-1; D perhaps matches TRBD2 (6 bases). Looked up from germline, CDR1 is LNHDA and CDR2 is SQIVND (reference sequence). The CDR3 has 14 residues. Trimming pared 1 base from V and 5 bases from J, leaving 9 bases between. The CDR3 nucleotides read TGTGCCAGTAGTATAGCGGGAGACAACAATGAGCAGTTCTTC. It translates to CASSIAGDNNEQFF. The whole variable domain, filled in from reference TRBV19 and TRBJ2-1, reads DGGITQSPKYLFRKEGQNVTLSCEQNLNHDAMYWYRQDPGQGLRLIYYSQIVNDFQKGDIAEGYSVSREKKESFPLTVTSAQKNPTAFYLCASSIAGDNNEQFFGPGTRLTVL.

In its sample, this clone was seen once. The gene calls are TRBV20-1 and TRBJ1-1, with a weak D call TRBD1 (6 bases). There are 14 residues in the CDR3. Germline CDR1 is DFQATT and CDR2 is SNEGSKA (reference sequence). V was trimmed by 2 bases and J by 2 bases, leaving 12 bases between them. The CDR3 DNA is TGCAGTGCTAGAAGGGGGGGCTTCAACACTGAAGCTTTCTTT. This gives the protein CSARRGGFNTEAFF.

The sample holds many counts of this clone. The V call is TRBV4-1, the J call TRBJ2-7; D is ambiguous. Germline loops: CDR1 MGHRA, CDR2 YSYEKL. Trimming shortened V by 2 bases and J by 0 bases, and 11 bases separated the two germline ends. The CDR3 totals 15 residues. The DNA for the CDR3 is TGCGCCAGCAGCCAAAGTCTGGGCAGCTCCTACGAGCAGTACTTC. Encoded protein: CASSQSLGSSYEQYF.

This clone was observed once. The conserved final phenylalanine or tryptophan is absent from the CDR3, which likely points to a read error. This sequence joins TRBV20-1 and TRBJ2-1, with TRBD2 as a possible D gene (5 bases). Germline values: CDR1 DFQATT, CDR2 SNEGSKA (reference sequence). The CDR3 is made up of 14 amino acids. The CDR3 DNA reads TGCAGGGCAGAGGCTAGTGGGAGTTGGGGTGAGCAGTTCCTC. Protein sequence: CRAEASGSWGEQFL.

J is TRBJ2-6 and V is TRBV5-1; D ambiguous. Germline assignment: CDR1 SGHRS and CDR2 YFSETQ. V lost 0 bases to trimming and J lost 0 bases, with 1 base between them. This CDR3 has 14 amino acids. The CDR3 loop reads CASSLDSGANVLTF. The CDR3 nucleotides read TGCGCCAGCAGCTTGGACTCTGGGGCCAACGTCCTGACTTTC.

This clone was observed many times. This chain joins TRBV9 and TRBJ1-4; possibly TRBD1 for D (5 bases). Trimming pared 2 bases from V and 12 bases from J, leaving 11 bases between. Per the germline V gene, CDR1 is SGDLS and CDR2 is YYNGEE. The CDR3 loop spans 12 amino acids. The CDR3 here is CASSVATGELFF. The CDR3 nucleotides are TGTGCCAGCAGCGTCGCGACGGGGGAACTGTTTTTT.

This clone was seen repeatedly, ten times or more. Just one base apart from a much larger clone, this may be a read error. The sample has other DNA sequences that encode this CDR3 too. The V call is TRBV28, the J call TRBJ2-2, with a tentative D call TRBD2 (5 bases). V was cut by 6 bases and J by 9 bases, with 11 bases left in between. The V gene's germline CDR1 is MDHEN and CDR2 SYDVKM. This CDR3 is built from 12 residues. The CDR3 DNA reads TGTGCCAGCAGCTCCGAGGGCAGGGAGCTGTTTTTT. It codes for CASSSEGRELFF.

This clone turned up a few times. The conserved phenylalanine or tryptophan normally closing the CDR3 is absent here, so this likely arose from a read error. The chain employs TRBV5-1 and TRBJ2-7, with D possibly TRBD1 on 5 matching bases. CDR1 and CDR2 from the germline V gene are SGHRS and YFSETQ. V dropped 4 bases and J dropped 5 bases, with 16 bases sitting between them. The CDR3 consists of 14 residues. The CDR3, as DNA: TGCGCCAGCAGCCCCGACTCTCTAGGGGACGAGCAGTACCTC. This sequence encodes CASSPDSLGDEQYL.

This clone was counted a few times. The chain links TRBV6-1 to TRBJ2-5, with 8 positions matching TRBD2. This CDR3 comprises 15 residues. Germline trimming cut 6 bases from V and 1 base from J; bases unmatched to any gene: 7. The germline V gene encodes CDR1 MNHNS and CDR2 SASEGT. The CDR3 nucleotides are TGTGCCAGCAGCTCGAAGACTAGCGCCCAAGAGACCCAGTACTTC. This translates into CASSSKTSAQETQYF.

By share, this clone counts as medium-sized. For the CDR3, the DNA is TGCGCCAGCAGCCGACAGGGAAGCTACGAGCAGTACTTC. It codes for CASSRQGSYEQYF. V usage is TRBV10-2 and J usage is TRBJ2-7; 7 bases map to TRBD1. V lost 6 bases and J lost 3; bases outside the gene matches: 5. The CDR3 runs to 13 residues. Germline-derived CDR1 and CDR2 are WSHSY and SAAADI.

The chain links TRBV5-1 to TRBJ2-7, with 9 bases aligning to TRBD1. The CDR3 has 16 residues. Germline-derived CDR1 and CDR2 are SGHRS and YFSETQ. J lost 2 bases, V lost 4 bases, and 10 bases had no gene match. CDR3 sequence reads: CASSPRGTGLTYEQYF. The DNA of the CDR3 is TGCGCCAGCAGCCCCCGCGGGACAGGGTTGACCTACGAGCAGTACTTC.